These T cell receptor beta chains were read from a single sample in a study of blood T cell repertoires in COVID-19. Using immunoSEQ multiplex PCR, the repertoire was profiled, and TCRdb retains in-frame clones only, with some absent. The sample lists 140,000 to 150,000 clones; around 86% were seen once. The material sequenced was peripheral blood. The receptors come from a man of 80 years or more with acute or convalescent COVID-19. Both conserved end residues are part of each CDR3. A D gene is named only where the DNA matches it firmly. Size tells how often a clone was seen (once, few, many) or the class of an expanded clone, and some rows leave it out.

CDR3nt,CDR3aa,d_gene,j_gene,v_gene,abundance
TGTGCCACCAGCAGAGAGGGCACGGCTGGGGCCAACGTCCTGACTTTC,CATSREGTAGANVLTF,-,TRBJ2-6,TRBV15,-
TGTGCCAGTAGTATGGGACAGACAACCGGGGAGCTGTTTTTT,CASSMGQTTGELFF,TRBD1,TRBJ2-2,TRBV19,-
TGTGCCAGCAGTGAAGCAGGGGGGAATTCACCCCTCCACTTT,CASSEAGGNSPLHF,TRBD1,TRBJ1-6,TRBV6-4,-
TGTGCCAGCAGTGAGGGGGGACAGGGGCTCTATGGCTACACCTTC,CASSEGGQGLYGYTF,TRBD1,TRBJ1-2,TRBV6-1,-
TGTGCCAGCAGTAACAGGGTACACTACGAGCAGTACTTC,CASSNRVHYEQYF,-,TRBJ2-7,TRBV12-3/TRBV12-4,-
TGTGCCATCAGTGAGTCGGGACAGAACACCGGGGAGCTGTTTTTT,CAISESGQNTGELFF,-,TRBJ2-2,TRBV10-3,once
TGTGCCACCAGTGATGCTATCCCTAGCGGGCCAGATACGCAGTATTTT,CATSDAIPSGPDTQYF,TRBD2,TRBJ2-3,TRBV24-1,-
TGTGCCAGCAGCCCGACAGGGCAGAACTCCTACGAGCAGTACTTC,CASSPTGQNSYEQYF,TRBD1,TRBJ2-7,TRBV27,-
TGTGCCAGTGGAAACAGGGACAGCTATGGCTACACCTTC,CASGNRDSYGYTF,TRBD1,TRBJ1-2,TRBV19,-
TGTGCCATCAGTGACCCGACAGGAACCCAAGAGACCCAGTACTTC,CAISDPTGTQETQYF,-,TRBJ2-5,TRBV10-3,-
TGTGCCAGCAGTGAAGCCAGTTTCGGGGGCTACACCTTC,CASSEASFGGYTF,-,TRBJ1-2,TRBV2,once
TGTGCCAGCAGTTACACCCAGGGAGGAGGCAATCAGCCCCAGCATTTT,CASSYTQGGGNQPQHF,-,TRBJ1-5,TRBV6-2/TRBV6-3,-
TGTGCCAGCAGTTTAGAAAAGGGGCTCGGAACTGAAGCTTTCTTT,CASSLEKGLGTEAFF,-,TRBJ1-1,TRBV28,-
TGTGCCTGGAGTAACGATGGAGACCTAAATGATCAGCCCCAGCATTTT,CAWSNDGDLNDQPQHF,-,TRBJ1-5,TRBV30,-
TGTGCCAGCAGCACCCTAGCGGGAGCCGAGCAGTACTTC,CASSTLAGAEQYF,TRBD2,TRBJ2-7,TRBV3-1/TRBV3-2,-